These 18 T cell receptor beta chains were sequenced from one sample in a study of blood T cell repertoires in COVID-19. TCRdb keeps only in-frame clones here, not all; method: immunoSEQ multiplex PCR. The table lists approximately 31,000 clones, 89% of them singletons. The material sequenced was peripheral blood. These receptors originate from an elderly man with acute or convalescent COVID-19.

This clone was found a few times. The chain combines TRBV27 with TRBJ2-7, with 14 positions matching TRBD2. V was pared by 4 bases and J by 6 bases, with 8 bases of the junction left unmatched. The CDR3 consists of 16 residues. CDR1 is MNHEY and CDR2 is SMNVEV in the germline V gene (reference sequence). The CDR3 DNA is TGTGCCAGCAGTTCCCGACTAGCGGGAGGGCTCGCCGAGCAGTACTTC. It codes for CASSSRLAGGLAEQYF.

The J gene is TRBJ2-7, the V gene TRBV29-1; D perhaps matches TRBD2 (6 bases). This CDR3 has 13 amino acids. The germline V and J ends were trimmed by 4 bases and 0 bases, with 10 bases remaining between them. Germline CDR1 is SQVTM and CDR2 is ANQGSEA. Here the CDR3 reads CSVAFGSSYEQYF. The CDR3 DNA is TGCAGCGTTGCTTTCGGGAGCTCCTACGAGCAGTACTTC.

The rearrangement joins TRBV7-2 to TRBJ2-5; 10 nucleotides line up with TRBD2. This CDR3 region has 15 residues. Looked up from germline, CDR1 is SGHTA and CDR2 is FQGNSA. V shed 3 bases and J 4 bases; nucleotides not matched to a gene: 5. This CDR3 is CASSLASGSGETQYF. The CDR3 DNA reads as TGTGCCAGCAGCTTGGCTAGCGGGAGTGGAGAGACCCAGTACTTC. Full variable domain (rest looked up from reference TRBV7-2 and TRBJ2-5): GAGVSQSPSNKVTEKGKDVELRCDPISGHTALYWYRQSLGQGLEFLIYFQGNSAPDKSGLPSDRFSAERTGGSVSTLTIQRTQQEDSAVYLCASSLASGSGETQYFGPGTRLLVL.

The chain is built from TRBV18 and TRBJ2-7, with 10 bases lining up with TRBD2. Trimming removed 0 bases from V and 3 bases from J; junction bases left unmatched: 5. Germline V gene lookup returns CDR1 KGHSH and CDR2 LQKENI. The CDR3 is made up of 16 amino acids. CDR3 DNA sequence: TGTGCCAGCTCACCACCAGCGGGAGGGCCAATCTACGAGCAGTACTTC. Amino acid sequence: CASSPPAGGPIYEQYF.

The DNA of the CDR3 is TGTGCCAGCAGTTGGACGACTAGTCGGAACGAGCAGTACTTC. It encodes CASSWTTSRNEQYF. The chain combines TRBV6-5 with TRBJ2-7, with a weak D call TRBD2 (6 bases). The V and J ends lost 4 bases and 5 bases respectively, with 15 bases between them. This CDR3 region has 14 residues. In germline, CDR1 is MNHEY, CDR2 SVGAGI.

The genes are TRBV19 and TRBJ1-1, with D possibly TRBD1 on 6 matching bases. CDR3 length equals 14 residues. The germline V gene encodes CDR1 LNHDA and CDR2 SQIVND (reference sequence). V shed 6 bases and J shed 2 bases, with 13 bases lying between them. CDR3 loop: CASSWTATNTEAFF. CDR3 DNA: TGTGCCAGTAGCTGGACAGCCACTAACACTGAAGCTTTCTTT.

This chain links TRBV27 with TRBJ1-1, with D hard to call. This CDR3 is built from 12 residues. Germline V lookup: CDR1 MNHEY, CDR2 SMNVEV (reference sequence). V was shortened by 5 bases and J by 10 bases, with 14 bases between the two germline ends. The CDR3 DNA reads as TGTGCCAGCAGTAGGTCATCGGAGGGAGCTTTCTTT. Its protein product is CASSRSSEGAFF.

J is TRBJ1-1 and V is TRBV7-2; no reliable D call. Between the trimmed V and J ends, which lost 4 bases and 1 base, there was a span of 13 bases. CDR1 SGHTA and CDR2 FQGNSA come from the germline V gene. The CDR3 has 15 amino acids. CDR3 DNA: TGTGCCAGCAGCTCACTAGGGCTTTCGAACACTGAAGCTTTCTTT. Its protein is CASSSLGLSNTEAFF.

The CDR3 DNA reads TGCAGCGTGTACGGGACAGAGAGCTCTGGAAACACCATATATTTT. Protein product: CSVYGTESSGNTIYF. The genes are TRBV29-1 and TRBJ1-3; 7 bases fit TRBD1. J gave up 0 bases and V 6 bases, and 8 bases lay outside the gene matches. The germline V gene has CDR1 SQVTM and CDR2 ANQGSEA. The CDR3 extends over 15 amino acids.

This clone came up a few times. The J gene is TRBJ2-1, the V gene TRBV4-1; TRBD2 aligns across 7 bases. The germline CDR1 and CDR2 sequences are MGHRA and YSYEKL. The CDR3 is 16 residues long. The J segment lost 6 bases and the V segment lost 1 base, leaving 9 bases of the junction unmatched. The CDR3 spells CASSQGWASGRNEQFF. CDR3 in DNA: TGCGCCAGCAGCCAAGGGTGGGCTAGCGGACGCAATGAGCAGTTCTTC.

The V gene is TRBV7-9, the J gene TRBJ1-1, with 7 bases lining up with TRBD1. J gave up 2 bases and V 1 base, and 4 bases lay outside the gene matches. The CDR3 runs 15 residues. Germline V CDR1 and CDR2: SEHNR, FQNEAQ (reference sequence). The CDR3 nucleotides read TGTGCCAGCAGCTTAGGTGGACAGGATAACACTGAAGCTTTCTTT. Translation: CASSLGGQDNTEAFF.

The genes are TRBV5-1 and TRBJ1-3, with 10 bases aligning to TRBD1. V was pared by 1 base and J by 0 bases, with 13 bases of the junction left unmatched. Germline lookup yields CDR1 SGHRS and CDR2 YFSETQ. This CDR3 is built from 20 residues. The CDR3 sequence: CASSLRRGGQGSGSGNTIYF. CDR3 coding DNA: TGCGCCAGCAGCTTGCGGCGTGGGGGACAGGGGAGCGGCTCTGGAAACACCATATATTTT.

The chain couples TRBV18 to TRBJ1-2; 8 nucleotides line up with TRBD1. CDR3 length: 15 residues. The V gene end was trimmed by 3 bases and the J gene end by 2 bases; junction bases not matched to a gene: 5. Looked up from germline, CDR1 is KGHSH and CDR2 is LQKENI. The CDR3 loop reads CASSPGQAGNYGYTF. The CDR3 DNA reads as TGTGCCAGCTCACCGGGACAGGCTGGGAACTATGGCTACACCTTC.

The J gene is TRBJ2-2, the V gene TRBV7-9, with a tentative D call TRBD2 (6 bases). V dropped 10 bases and J dropped 0 bases, with 12 bases sitting between them. The germline V gene has CDR1 SEHNR and CDR2 FQNEAQ (reference sequence). The CDR3 runs to 14 residues. CDR3 bases: TGTGCCATCGGCGGGGCCTCGAACACCGGGGAGCTGTTTTTT. Protein: CAIGGASNTGELFF.

The chain carries TRBV15 and TRBJ2-1; D is possibly TRBD1 (5 bases). Germline loops: CDR1 LNHNV, CDR2 YYDKDF (reference sequence). V dropped 0 bases and J dropped 9 bases, with 9 bases sitting between them. The CDR3 covers 13 residues. The CDR3 DNA reads TGTGCCACCAGCAGAGATTGGGGCGGTGAGCAGTTCTTC. Encoded protein: CATSRDWGGEQFF.

Here the CDR3 reads CASSLFRGTGELFF. The CDR3 coding sequence is TGTGCCAGCAGCTTGTTTCGGGGCACCGGGGAGCTGTTTTTT. The chain recombines TRBV5-4 with TRBJ2-2; D may be TRBD2 (5 bases). The CDR3 consists of 14 residues. Germline assignment: CDR1 SGHNT and CDR2 YYREEE (reference sequence). V was cut by 1 base and J by 4 bases, with 8 bases left in between.

The V and J genes are TRBV18 and TRBJ2-5; 10 bases are shared with TRBD1. This CDR3 is 16 amino acids long. CDR1 KGHSH and CDR2 LQKENI come from the germline V gene. Trimming took 1 base from V and 0 from J; bases not matched to a gene: 2. The CDR3 sequence: CASSPRDRGDQETQYF. CDR3 sequence (DNA): TGTGCCAGCTCACCACGGGACAGGGGCGACCAAGAGACCCAGTACTTC.

This chain uses TRBV16 with TRBJ1-6; tentatively, D is TRBD1 (6 bases). Germline CDR1 and CDR2: KGHSY and FQNENV. This CDR3 has 17 amino acids. V lost 1 base and J 7 bases, leaving 17 bases between the germline ends. The CDR3 loop is CASSQFRQGRENSPLHF. DNA for the CDR3: TGTGCCAGCAGCCAATTTCGCCAGGGGAGAGAAAATTCACCCCTCCACTTT.